These 12 T cell receptor beta chains came from one sample sequenced in a study of T cell repertoires and HLA-DP antigens. The assay was immunoSEQ multiplex PCR, and TCRdb's table has in-frame clones only and misses some. Of 90,000 to 130,000 clones detected, 80% to 95% appear once; the ten largest clones hold approximately 0.25%. The antigens for these receptors are not known. Material: CD4+ T cells from PBMCs. These receptors were obtained from a woman younger than 30 in good health and CMV-seronegative.

This chain uses TRBV29-1 with TRBJ1-1; 7 nucleotides line up with TRBD1. The CDR3 has 14 residues. V lost 6 bases, J lost 2 bases, and 9 bases stayed unmatched. Germline V gene lookup returns CDR1 SQVTM and CDR2 ANQGSEA. The CDR3 region is CSVVYRGSNTEAFF. As DNA, the CDR3 is TGCAGCGTCGTATACAGGGGCTCTAACACTGAAGCTTTCTTT.

The J gene is TRBJ1-2, the V gene TRBV7-2; D not certain. Germline CDR1 SGHTA, CDR2 FQGNSA. The CDR3 totals 12 residues. Trimming pared 4 bases from V and 2 bases from J, leaving 5 bases between. CDR3 region: CASSSGNYGYTF. CDR3 coding DNA: TGTGCCAGCAGCTCGGGAAACTATGGCTACACCTTC.

This chain connects TRBV18 to TRBJ1-1; TRBD1 is a possible D gene (5 bases). This CDR3 has 17 amino acids. Between the trimmed V and J ends, which lost 2 bases and 1 base, there was a span of 17 bases. CDR1 is KGHSH and CDR2 is LQKENI in the germline V gene. The CDR3 protein is CASSPKQWGSRNTEAFF. The CDR3 bases are TGTGCCAGCTCACCAAAACAGTGGGGGAGTCGGAACACTGAAGCTTTCTTT.

The chain employs TRBV9 and TRBJ2-6, with D tentatively TRBD1 (5 bases). This CDR3 contains 15 residues. CDR1 SGDLS and CDR2 YYNGEE come from the germline V gene. V lost 4 bases and J 0 bases, leaving 8 bases between the germline ends. Here the CDR3 reads CASSRGSSGANVLTF. The CDR3 nucleotides are TGTGCCAGCAGCAGGGGCAGCTCTGGGGCCAACGTCCTGACTTTC. Looking up the rest from reference TRBV9 and TRBJ2-6 gives the full variable domain: DSGVTQTPKHLITATGQRVTLRCSPRSGDLSVYWYQQSLDQGLQFLIQYYNGEERAKGNILERFSAQQFPDLHSELNLSSLELGDSALYFCASSRGSSGANVLTFGAGSRLTVL.

The chain combines TRBV30 with TRBJ1-4; TRBD1 agrees at 7 bases. The CDR3 has 12 amino acids. Germline CDR1 is GTSNPN and CDR2 is SVGIG (reference sequence). The V gene end was trimmed by 5 bases and the J gene end by 11 bases; junction bases not matched to a gene: 8. The CDR3 DNA is TGTGCCTGGGCCCCCCAGGGGGGGAAACTGTTTTTT. It is translated as CAWAPQGGKLFF. Drawing the rest from reference TRBV30 and TRBJ1-4, the complete variable domain is SQTIHQWPATLVQPVGSPLSLECTVEGTSNPNLYWYRQAAGRGLQLLFYSVGIGQISSEVPQNLSASRPQDRQFILSSKKLLLSDSGFYLCAWAPQGGKLFFGSGTQLSVL.

Of note for this clone: An end of the junction does not agree with germline; a read error may underlie this. This chain joins TRBV25-1 and TRBJ2-5, with D tentatively TRBD2 (6 bases). This CDR3 has 16 amino acids. Germline lookup yields CDR1 MGHDK and CDR2 SYGVNS. The CDR3 spells CASGATRPGMGETRYF. The DNA of the CDR3 is TGTGCCAGCGGGGCGACTAGGCCTGGAATGGGGGAGACCCGGTACTTC. Together with reference TRBV25-1 and TRBJ2-5, the CDR3 gives the full variable domain: EADIYQTPRYLVIGTGKKITLECSQTMGHDKMYWYQQDPGMELHLIHYSYGVNSTEKGDLSSESTVSRIRTEHFPLTLESARPSHTSQYLCASGATRPGMGETRYFGPGTRLLVL.

This chain uses TRBV7-8 with TRBJ1-5, with D perhaps TRBD1 (5 bases). Germline V gene data show CDR1 as SGHVS and CDR2 as FQNEAQ. V was shortened by 3 bases and J by 4 bases, with 16 bases between the two germline ends. The CDR3 has 16 amino acids. Here the CDR3 DNA reads TGTGCCAGCAGCTTTTCTCAGCGGCAGGGAAATCAGCCCCAGCATTTT. The encoded protein is CASSFSQRQGNQPQHF.

J is TRBJ2-5 and V is TRBV2; no firm D call. With the DNA end fitting TRBJ2-7 better, the J assignment may be wrong. From germline, CDR1 is SNHLY and CDR2 FYNNEI. The CDR3 contains 13 residues. CDR3 sequence (DNA): TGTGCCAGCAGTGTTCTTAGCTCCTACGAGCAGTACTTC. It specifies CASSVLSSYEQYF.

The chain links TRBV5-6 to TRBJ2-7; D is undetermined. Per germline, CDR1 SGHDT and CDR2 YYEEEE. CDR3 size: 15 residues. V lost 1 base and J 5 bases, leaving 16 bases between the germline ends. The CDR3, as DNA: TGTGCCAGCAGCTTGTGGCAGGCGACGGGCCACGAGCAGTACGTC. Its translation is CASSLWQATGHEQYV.

This chain connects TRBV7-3 to TRBJ2-3; no clear D. This CDR3 is 15 amino acids long. Deletions cut 5 bases from V and 2 bases from J, with 14 bases between. Germline assignment: CDR1 SGHTA and CDR2 FQGTGA. The CDR3 DNA is TGTGCCAGCAGCCCGAGTCGCAGCCTCACAGATACGCAGTATTTT. It codes for CASSPSRSLTDTQYF. The whole variable domain, remainder taken from reference TRBV7-3 and TRBJ2-3, is GAGVSQTPSNKVTEKGKYVELRCDPISGHTALYWYRQSLGQGPEFLIYFQGTGAADDSGLPNDRFFAVRPEGSVSTLKIQRTERGDSAVYLCASSPSRSLTDTQYFGPGTRLTVL.

V and J are TRBV6-4 and TRBJ1-1; TRBD1 agrees at 7 bases. V shed 3 bases and J 9 bases; nucleotides not matched to a gene: 4. Germline V CDR1 and CDR2: MRHNA, SNTAGT. This CDR3 region has 12 residues. As DNA, the CDR3 is TGTGCCAGCAGTGAATCAGGGGGGCAAGCTTTCTTT. Protein sequence: CASSESGGQAFF.

The rearrangement joins TRBV6-4 to TRBJ2-7; TRBD2 matches at 9 bases. Per the germline V gene, CDR1 is MRHNA and CDR2 is SNTAGT. The V gene end was trimmed by 4 bases and the J gene end by 8 bases; junction bases not matched to a gene: 6. The CDR3 runs to 13 residues. CDR3 region: CASSALAGNQQYF. The CDR3 DNA is TGTGCCAGCAGTGCACTAGCGGGTAACCAGCAGTACTTC.